A selection of T cell receptor beta chains follows, all from one sample in a study of blood T cell repertoires in COVID-19. Using immunoSEQ multiplex PCR, the repertoire was profiled, and TCRdb retains in-frame clones only, with some absent. The repertoire includes about 310,000 clones, 70% to 90% of them detected once, and 1% to 1.5% sits in the top ten. Sequenced input: peripheral blood. Receptor source: a man aged 65-85 years with acute or convalescent COVID-19. CDR3s include the opening cysteine and the closing phenylalanine or tryptophan. Fields, in order: clone size, D gene, J gene, V gene, CDR3 DNA, CDR3 protein. A D gene is named only where the DNA matches it firmly. Some rows have no size entry. The others give once, few or many, or a class for an expanded clone.

clone_size: .; d_call: .; j_call: TRBJ1-2; v_call: TRBV5-4; cdr3_nt: TGTGCCAGCAGCTTATCGGGATCCATCTATGGCTACACCTTC; cdr3_aa: CASSLSGSIYGYTF
clone_size: .; d_call: .; j_call: TRBJ1-5; v_call: TRBV28; cdr3_nt: TGTGCCAGCAGTTTATTACCAGGTAGCAATCAGCCCCAGCATTTT; cdr3_aa: CASSLLPGSNQPQHF
clone_size: .; d_call: TRBD1; j_call: TRBJ1-2; v_call: TRBV28; cdr3_nt: TGTGCCAGCGGACTAACAGGGGAAATATATGGCTACACCTTC; cdr3_aa: CASGLTGEIYGYTF
clone_size: .; d_call: TRBD1; j_call: TRBJ2-1; v_call: TRBV9; cdr3_nt: TGTGCCAGCAGCGTAGGAAGGGGGCCCTACAATGAGCAGTTCTTC; cdr3_aa: CASSVGRGPYNEQFF
clone_size: .; d_call: .; j_call: TRBJ1-4; v_call: TRBV5-4; cdr3_nt: TGTGCCAGCAGCTTGGATGTACAGTCAAGTGAAAAACTGTTTTTT; cdr3_aa: CASSLDVQSSEKLFF
clone_size: .; d_call: .; j_call: TRBJ1-1; v_call: TRBV28; cdr3_nt: TGTGCCAGCAGTTTGCAGGGCGCCTCCCTGAACACTGAAGCTTTCTTT; cdr3_aa: CASSLQGASLNTEAFF
clone_size: few; d_call: TRBD1; j_call: TRBJ1-1; v_call: TRBV27; cdr3_nt: TGTGCCAGCAGTTCGACAGGGGGCGCAACTGAAGCTTTCTTT; cdr3_aa: CASSSTGGATEAFF
clone_size: .; d_call: .; j_call: TRBJ2-5; v_call: TRBV5-5; cdr3_nt: TGTGCCAGCAGCTTGGAAACAGGGTTGATTTCGGAAGAGACCCAGTACTTC; cdr3_aa: CASSLETGLISEETQYF
clone_size: .; d_call: .; j_call: TRBJ1-5; v_call: TRBV10-3; cdr3_nt: TGTGCCATCAGTGGTGGAGGGGGGGGCAATCAGCCCCAGCATTTT; cdr3_aa: CAISGGGGGNQPQHF
clone_size: .; d_call: .; j_call: TRBJ2-7; v_call: TRBV1; cdr3_nt: TGCACCAGCAGCCAAGAGCGGGGGACACCGAACTACGAGCAGTACTTC; cdr3_aa: CTSSQERGTPNYEQYF
clone_size: .; d_call: .; j_call: TRBJ1-3; v_call: TRBV5-1; cdr3_nt: TGCGCCAGCAGCTTGGGGTCTGGCAGGCTGACAAACACCATATATTTT; cdr3_aa: CASSLGSGRLTNTIYF
clone_size: .; d_call: .; j_call: TRBJ2-3; v_call: TRBV2; cdr3_nt: TGTGCCACCTCAGTCAGGGGCACAGATACGCAGTATTTT; cdr3_aa: CATSVRGTDTQYF
clone_size: .; d_call: .; j_call: TRBJ1-2; v_call: TRBV7-8; cdr3_nt: TGTGCCAGCAGCACCGGACAGTCCCAGGGCTACACCTTC; cdr3_aa: CASSTGQSQGYTF
clone_size: few; d_call: .; j_call: TRBJ1-1; v_call: TRBV18; cdr3_nt: TGTGCCAGCTCACCAGGGAGAGAGGTTGAAGCTTTCTTT; cdr3_aa: CASSPGREVEAFF
clone_size: .; d_call: TRBD2; j_call: TRBJ2-1; v_call: TRBV2; cdr3_nt: TGTGCCAGCATCGGGACTAGCGGGGGTGCCTACAATGAGCAGTTCTTC; cdr3_aa: CASIGTSGGAYNEQFF
clone_size: .; d_call: .; j_call: TRBJ2-7; v_call: TRBV6-5; cdr3_nt: TGTGCCAGCAGACTCGACTGGGACTTGAAGGGCGAGCAGTACTTC; cdr3_aa: CASRLDWDLKGEQYF
clone_size: .; d_call: .; j_call: TRBJ1-1; v_call: TRBV5-4; cdr3_nt: TGTGCCAGCAGCTTGGCCGGGGGGTGGAGGAACACTGAAGCTTTCTTT; cdr3_aa: CASSLAGGWRNTEAFF
clone_size: once; d_call: .; j_call: TRBJ1-1; v_call: TRBV6-5; cdr3_nt: TGTGCCACCAGAGGGTTCCAGGGAGGGACTGAAGCTTTCTTT; cdr3_aa: CATRGFQGGTEAFF
clone_size: .; d_call: TRBD2; j_call: TRBJ2-3; v_call: TRBV27; cdr3_nt: TGTGCCAGCAGCTGGACTAGCGGACCAGATACGCAGTATTTT; cdr3_aa: CASSWTSGPDTQYF
clone_size: .; d_call: .; j_call: TRBJ2-2; v_call: TRBV28; cdr3_nt: TGTGCCAGCAGTTTAGGAGACAGGGAGGCCGGGGAGCTGTTTTTT; cdr3_aa: CASSLGDREAGELFF
clone_size: .; d_call: .; j_call: TRBJ1-2; v_call: TRBV4-2; cdr3_nt: TGTGCCAGCAGCCAAGGTGGGGGACAACTCCATGGCTACACCTTC; cdr3_aa: CASSQGGGQLHGYTF
clone_size: .; d_call: TRBD1; j_call: TRBJ1-4; v_call: TRBV4-2; cdr3_nt: TGTGCCAGCAGCCAAGCTACGGGACAGGGTCCCGAAAAACTGTTTTTT; cdr3_aa: CASSQATGQGPEKLFF
clone_size: .; d_call: TRBD1; j_call: TRBJ1-2; v_call: TRBV5-5; cdr3_nt: TGTGCCAGCAGCTTTAGGACAGGGGAAGGCTACACCTTC; cdr3_aa: CASSFRTGEGYTF
clone_size: .; d_call: TRBD1; j_call: TRBJ1-2; v_call: TRBV5-6; cdr3_nt: TGTGCCAGCAGCGGTGGTTCCGGGACAGGGGGTGGCTACACCTTC; cdr3_aa: CASSGGSGTGGGYTF
clone_size: once; d_call: TRBD2; j_call: TRBJ2-3; v_call: TRBV7-2; cdr3_nt: TGTGCCAGCAGCTTAGGAGCGGGGGGGGGCACAGATACGCAGTATTTT; cdr3_aa: CASSLGAGGGTDTQYF
clone_size: .; d_call: TRBD2; j_call: TRBJ2-3; v_call: TRBV5-4; cdr3_nt: TGTGCCAGCAGCCAAACGCTCGGGGGGAGGGCGAATACGCAGTATTTT; cdr3_aa: CASSQTLGGRANTQYF
clone_size: .; d_call: TRBD2; j_call: TRBJ2-1; v_call: TRBV10-3; cdr3_nt: TGTGCCATCAGTGAGCCCCTAGCGGGGTACAATGAGCAGTTCTTC; cdr3_aa: CAISEPLAGYNEQFF
clone_size: .; d_call: .; j_call: TRBJ1-4; v_call: TRBV6-5; cdr3_nt: TGTGCCAGCAGTTTTATCAGGGCAACTAATGAAAAACTGTTTTTT; cdr3_aa: CASSFIRATNEKLFF
clone_size: .; d_call: .; j_call: TRBJ2-5; v_call: TRBV5-1; cdr3_nt: TGCGCCAGCAGCTTGATCGGTTCCCAAGAGACCCAGTACTTC; cdr3_aa: CASSLIGSQETQYF
clone_size: .; d_call: .; j_call: TRBJ2-3; v_call: TRBV5-1; cdr3_nt: TGCGCCAGCAGCTTGGTCCGGGTCGGGGATACGCAGTATTTT; cdr3_aa: CASSLVRVGDTQYF
clone_size: few; d_call: TRBD1; j_call: TRBJ2-2; v_call: TRBV5-6; cdr3_nt: TGTGCCAGCAGCTGGAACCCGGGACAGCTGAACACCGGGGAGCTGTTTTTT; cdr3_aa: CASSWNPGQLNTGELFF
clone_size: .; d_call: .; j_call: TRBJ1-5; v_call: TRBV19; cdr3_nt: TGTGCCAGTAGTATAGAGCAGGGTGAGAGACAGCCCCAGCATTTT; cdr3_aa: CASSIEQGERQPQHF
clone_size: .; d_call: TRBD1; j_call: TRBJ2-2; v_call: TRBV9; cdr3_nt: TGTGCCAGCAGCGTAGGACAGGGGGCGACCGGGGAGCTGTTTTTT; cdr3_aa: CASSVGQGATGELFF
clone_size: .; d_call: TRBD1; j_call: TRBJ1-1; v_call: TRBV13; cdr3_nt: TGTGCCAGCAGCCTAAACAGGGGCAACACTGAAGCTTTCTTT; cdr3_aa: CASSLNRGNTEAFF
clone_size: .; d_call: TRBD2; j_call: TRBJ2-5; v_call: TRBV3-1/TRBV3-2; cdr3_nt: TGTGCCAGCAGCCCAGGACTAGGGGAGACCCAGTACTTC; cdr3_aa: CASSPGLGETQYF
clone_size: .; d_call: .; j_call: TRBJ2-1; v_call: TRBV9; cdr3_nt: TGTGCCAGCAGCGGAGGAGCCCATAGCGGAAAAAACTACAATGAGCAGTTCTTC; cdr3_aa: CASSGGAHSGKNYNEQFF
clone_size: .; d_call: .; j_call: TRBJ2-7; v_call: TRBV5-6; cdr3_nt: TGTGCCAGCAGCTCGGTAGTAGGGGCGGTATCCTACGAGCAGTACTTC; cdr3_aa: CASSSVVGAVSYEQYF
clone_size: .; d_call: .; j_call: TRBJ1-4; v_call: TRBV5-6; cdr3_nt: TGTGCCAGCAGCCCAACGGTTTCTCTAAATGAAAAACTGTTTTTT; cdr3_aa: CASSPTVSLNEKLFF
clone_size: .; d_call: TRBD2; j_call: TRBJ2-3; v_call: TRBV9; cdr3_nt: TGTGCCAGCAGCGTAGCGCCGGGGGGGAGCACAGATACGCAGTATTTT; cdr3_aa: CASSVAPGGSTDTQYF
clone_size: .; d_call: TRBD1; j_call: TRBJ1-5; v_call: TRBV27; cdr3_nt: TGTGCCAGCAGTGCTGGGACAGACGCCCAGACCCAGCATTTT; cdr3_aa: CASSAGTDAQTQHF
clone_size: .; d_call: TRBD1; j_call: TRBJ2-3; v_call: TRBV2; cdr3_nt: TGTGCCAGCAGTGTAGGACAGGGGGCGGGAGATACGCAGTATTTT; cdr3_aa: CASSVGQGAGDTQYF
clone_size: .; d_call: .; j_call: TRBJ1-5; v_call: TRBV30; cdr3_nt: TGTGCCTGGAGTGAAGGAGGGACTCAGCCCCAGCATTTT; cdr3_aa: CAWSEGGTQPQHF
clone_size: .; d_call: .; j_call: TRBJ2-1; v_call: TRBV7-2; cdr3_nt: TGTGCCAGCAGCTTAGCCCGTTTCGATGAGCAGTTCTTC; cdr3_aa: CASSLARFDEQFF
clone_size: .; d_call: TRBD1; j_call: TRBJ2-3; v_call: TRBV6-5; cdr3_nt: TGTGCCACCCGATGGGGACAGGGCGTCCTGGATACGCAGTATTTT; cdr3_aa: CATRWGQGVLDTQYF
clone_size: few; d_call: .; j_call: TRBJ2-7; v_call: TRBV27; cdr3_nt: TGTGCCAGCAGTTCACGGGCGGGAAGGGGCCGTTCCTACGAGCAGTACTTC; cdr3_aa: CASSSRAGRGRSYEQYF
clone_size: .; d_call: .; j_call: TRBJ1-1; v_call: TRBV19; cdr3_nt: TGTGCCAGTAGCAGACTACAGGGTTTATATCGGATGAACACTGAAGCTTTCTTT; cdr3_aa: CASSRLQGLYRMNTEAFF